This T cell receptor (beta chain) comes out of a study of OX40 agonist ivuxolimab in advanced cancers. Study-level background: Three individuals attained partial responses, comprising one hepatocellular carcinoma case and two cutaneous melanoma cases.

Regarding this clone: The target antigen is unknown. One end of the junction is discordant with germline, which a read error may explain.

Measured with immunoSEQ multiplex PCR; TCRdb has only the in-frame clones, and not every one. The sample has some 87,000 clones; about 94% are singletons. General study results and limits: At 0.1 to 3.0 mg/kg and by week 6, CD4+ and CD8+ T cells in the blood had expanded clonally.

Material: CD4+ or CD8+ T cells sorted from blood, obtained in a trial of the OX40 agonist ivuxolimab. This receptor was identified in an adult with an advanced solid tumor such as melanoma, head and neck, liver or kidney cancer.

CDR3 in DNA: TGTACCAGCAGCCTGGGGACCCCCCGATCACCCCTCCACTTT. This sequence encodes CTSSLGTPRSPLHF. This rearrangement joins TRBV27 to TRBJ1-6; possible D gene TRBD1, 5 bases. This CDR3 comprises 14 residues. Germline assignment: CDR1 MNHEY and CDR2 SMNVEV (reference sequence).